These 18 T cell receptor beta chains were sequenced from one sample in a study of T cells expressing NK-cell markers. TCRdb re-called the 5' RACE reads and catalogs CDR3 proteins one per entry, DNA excluded. The table lists roughly 280,000 distinct CDR3 sequences. Sequences were obtained from blood T cells: a sorted CD56 or NKG2C T cell subset, CD4+ or CD8+ T cells, or bulk PBMC T cells (not recorded which). The receptors come from a man in his late teens or twenties in good health.

The chain is built from TRBV20-1 and TRBJ2-7. In germline, CDR1 is DFQATT, CDR2 SNEGSKA (reference sequence). This CDR3 spans 12 amino acids. CDR3 sequence: CSAIGETYEQYF.

The rearrangement links TRBV9 to TRBJ2-3; TCRdb's assignment of TRBD1 cannot be checked, as there is no DNA. The germline gives CDR1 SGDLS, CDR2 YYNGEE. The length of the CDR3 is 16 residues. CDR3 loop: CASSQDRGIGGDTQYF.

The chain has TRBV20-1 and TRBJ2-2; TCRdb's D call of TRBD2 is untestable without DNA. The germline V gene has CDR1 DFQATT and CDR2 SNEGSKA (reference sequence). This CDR3 has 15 residues. CDR3 in amino acids: CSARRTGAITGELFF.

The rearrangement uses TRBV12-3 or TRBV12-4 and TRBJ2-7; the TRBD2 assignment by TCRdb is unverifiable without DNA. CDR3 length: 17 amino acids. The CDR3 loop reads CASSLQAGLAGVYEQYF.

CDR3 residues: CASSFPGGLSTDTQYF. The rearrangement uses TRBV12-1 and TRBJ2-3; TCRdb lists TRBD2, though no DNA is available to test this call. TRBV12-1 is a pseudogene. The CDR3 runs to 16 residues.

V gene TRBV6-5 combines with J gene TRBJ1-6; checking the TCRdb D call of TRBD1 is not possible without DNA. The CDR3 covers 17 residues. Germline V CDR1 and CDR2: MNHEY, SVGAGI. CDR3 protein: CASSYSRGVRINSPLHF.

The chain combines TRBV23-1 with TRBJ2-3. TRBV23-1 qualifies as an ORF whose function is uncertain. The CDR3 loop spans 13 amino acids. This chain's CDR3 is CASSQSWGDTQYF.

This rearrangement joins TRBV5-6 to TRBJ2-1; with no DNA, the TCRdb D assignment of TRBD2 cannot be verified. The CDR3 spans 16 residues. Per germline, CDR1 SGHDT and CDR2 YYEEEE. CDR3: CASSFVPSGPYNEQFF.

The chain couples TRBV20-1 to TRBJ2-7; the TRBD2 assignment by TCRdb is unverifiable without DNA. Looked up from germline, CDR1 is DFQATT and CDR2 is SNEGSKA (reference sequence). This CDR3 comprises 14 residues. The CDR3 loop is CSAPYQQNLYEQYF.

The rearrangement links TRBV4-2 to TRBJ2-7; TCRdb reports TRBD2, a call that lacks DNA to check it against. The V gene's germline CDR1 is LGHNA and CDR2 YNFKEQ. This CDR3 has 17 residues. CDR3 loop: CASSQDESAGVRNEQYF.

The chain has TRBV7-2 and TRBJ2-7; the TCRdb D gene call, TRBD1, has no DNA to confirm it. The CDR3 is 15 residues long. Germline lookup yields CDR1 SGHTA and CDR2 FQGNSA. The CDR3 sequence: CASSSSWDRAYEQYF.

The rearrangement joins TRBV29-1 to TRBJ2-3. This CDR3 has 13 amino acids. Germline V gene lookup returns CDR1 SQVTM and CDR2 ANQGSEA. Here the CDR3 reads CSVVAASTDTQYF.

V and J are TRBV7-2 and TRBJ2-7; TCRdb proposes TRBD2, but this gene call is untestable without DNA. CDR1 SGHTA and CDR2 FQGNSA come from the germline V gene. The CDR3 spans 15 residues. The CDR3 loop reads CASSSRWGPSYEQYF. Looking up the rest from reference TRBV7-2 and TRBJ2-7 gives the full variable domain: GAGVSQSPSNKVTEKGKDVELRCDPISGHTALYWYRQSLGQGLEFLIYFQGNSAPDKSGLPSDRFSAERTGGSVSTLTIQRTQQEDSAVYLCASSSRWGPSYEQYFGPGTRLTVT.

CDR3 in amino acids: CASRPSGKGNEQFF. This rearrangement joins TRBV10-1 to TRBJ2-1; there is no DNA to check the TCRdb D call of TRBD2. The germline V gene has CDR1 WNHNN and CDR2 SYGVQD (reference sequence). The CDR3 has 14 amino acids.

The chain is built from TRBV24-1 and TRBJ2-5; lacking DNA, the TRBD2 call made by TCRdb goes unchecked. Germline V gives CDR1 KGHDR, CDR2 SFDVKD. The CDR3 has 14 amino acids. The chain's CDR3 is CATSDILADETQYF.

The chain employs TRBV4-2 and TRBJ2-1; checking the TCRdb D call of TRBD2 is not possible without DNA. The CDR3 length is 16 residues. Germline CDR1 is LGHNA and CDR2 is YNFKEQ. The CDR3 loop reads CASSQDRLAEHNEQFF.

CDR3: CASSLAGRFQETQYF. The chain is built from TRBV7-2 and TRBJ2-5. CDR1 and CDR2 (germline): SGHTA, FQGNSA. The CDR3 is made up of 15 amino acids.

The V gene is TRBV30, the J gene TRBJ2-1; TCRdb outputs TRBD2, but without DNA this stays unchecked. Per the germline V gene, CDR1 is GTSNPN and CDR2 is SVGIG (reference sequence). This CDR3 has 14 residues. The CDR3 region is CAWRREGRANEQFF.